Below, 5 T cell receptor beta chains from the same sample are listed, as sequenced in a study of cytomegalovirus exposure and HLA in healthy donors. The PCR contained 60 Vbeta and 13 Jbeta primers. Sequencing used immunoSEQ multiplex PCR; TCRdb keeps in-frame clones, though not all of them. The sample lists about 190,000 clones; around 85% were seen once. Sequenced sample: PBMCs. The source of these receptors is a man between 35 and 55 years old in good health and CMV-seropositive.

This clone occurred a few times. This sequence joins TRBV7-2 and TRBJ2-5; TRBD2 is a possible D gene (6 bases). V shed 4 bases and J shed 5 bases, with 20 bases lying between them. CDR1 is SGHTA and CDR2 is FQGNSA in the germline V gene. CDR3 length: 16 residues. The CDR3 here is CASSSPPGGRRETQYF. The DNA of the CDR3 is TGTGCCAGCAGCTCCCCCCCAGGAGGGAGAAGGGAGACCCAGTACTTC. The full variable domain, completed using reference TRBV7-2 and TRBJ2-5, is GAGVSQSPSNKVTEKGKDVELRCDPISGHTALYWYRQSLGQGLEFLIYFQGNSAPDKSGLPSDRFSAERTGGSVSTLTIQRTQQEDSAVYLCASSSPPGGRRETQYFGPGTRLLVL.

The genes are TRBV6-5 and TRBJ1-2; D unresolved. This CDR3 contains 15 residues. Germline values: CDR1 MNHEY, CDR2 SVGAGI. With 0 bases removed from V and 0 bases from J, the gap between germline ends came to 8 bases. The CDR3 DNA reads as TGTGCCAGCAGTTACTCGAAACACCCTAACTATGGCTACACCTTC. It yields the protein CASSYSKHPNYGYTF.

The chain uses TRBV13 and TRBJ2-3; 8 bases align to TRBD2. The junction had 5 bases not matched to a gene; V was cut back by 5 bases and J by 1 base. There are 15 residues in the CDR3. The germline V gene has CDR1 PRHDT and CDR2 FYEKMQ (reference sequence). The CDR3 DNA reads as TGTGCCAGCAGCACCCTAGCGGGCGGCACAGATACGCAGTATTTT. It is translated as CASSTLAGGTDTQYF.

The DNA for the CDR3 is TGTGCCAGCAGCTTGGATTACAGCTATGGCTACACCTTC. Translating it yields CASSLDYSYGYTF. The V gene is TRBV5-6, the J gene TRBJ1-2; unclear D gene. The V gene's germline CDR1 is SGHDT and CDR2 YYEEEE. The CDR3 runs 13 residues. The ends were cut back, 0 bases at V and 4 bases at J, with 7 bases in the middle.

The chain has TRBV10-1 and TRBJ1-1, with TRBD1 as a possible D gene (5 bases). The V gene's germline CDR1 is WNHNN and CDR2 SYGVQD (reference sequence). This CDR3 has 14 amino acids. V dropped 6 bases and J dropped 0 bases, with 11 bases sitting between them. CDR3 DNA: TGCGCCAGCAGAGGCCCACAGGTGAACACTGAAGCTTTCTTT. It translates to CASRGPQVNTEAFF.